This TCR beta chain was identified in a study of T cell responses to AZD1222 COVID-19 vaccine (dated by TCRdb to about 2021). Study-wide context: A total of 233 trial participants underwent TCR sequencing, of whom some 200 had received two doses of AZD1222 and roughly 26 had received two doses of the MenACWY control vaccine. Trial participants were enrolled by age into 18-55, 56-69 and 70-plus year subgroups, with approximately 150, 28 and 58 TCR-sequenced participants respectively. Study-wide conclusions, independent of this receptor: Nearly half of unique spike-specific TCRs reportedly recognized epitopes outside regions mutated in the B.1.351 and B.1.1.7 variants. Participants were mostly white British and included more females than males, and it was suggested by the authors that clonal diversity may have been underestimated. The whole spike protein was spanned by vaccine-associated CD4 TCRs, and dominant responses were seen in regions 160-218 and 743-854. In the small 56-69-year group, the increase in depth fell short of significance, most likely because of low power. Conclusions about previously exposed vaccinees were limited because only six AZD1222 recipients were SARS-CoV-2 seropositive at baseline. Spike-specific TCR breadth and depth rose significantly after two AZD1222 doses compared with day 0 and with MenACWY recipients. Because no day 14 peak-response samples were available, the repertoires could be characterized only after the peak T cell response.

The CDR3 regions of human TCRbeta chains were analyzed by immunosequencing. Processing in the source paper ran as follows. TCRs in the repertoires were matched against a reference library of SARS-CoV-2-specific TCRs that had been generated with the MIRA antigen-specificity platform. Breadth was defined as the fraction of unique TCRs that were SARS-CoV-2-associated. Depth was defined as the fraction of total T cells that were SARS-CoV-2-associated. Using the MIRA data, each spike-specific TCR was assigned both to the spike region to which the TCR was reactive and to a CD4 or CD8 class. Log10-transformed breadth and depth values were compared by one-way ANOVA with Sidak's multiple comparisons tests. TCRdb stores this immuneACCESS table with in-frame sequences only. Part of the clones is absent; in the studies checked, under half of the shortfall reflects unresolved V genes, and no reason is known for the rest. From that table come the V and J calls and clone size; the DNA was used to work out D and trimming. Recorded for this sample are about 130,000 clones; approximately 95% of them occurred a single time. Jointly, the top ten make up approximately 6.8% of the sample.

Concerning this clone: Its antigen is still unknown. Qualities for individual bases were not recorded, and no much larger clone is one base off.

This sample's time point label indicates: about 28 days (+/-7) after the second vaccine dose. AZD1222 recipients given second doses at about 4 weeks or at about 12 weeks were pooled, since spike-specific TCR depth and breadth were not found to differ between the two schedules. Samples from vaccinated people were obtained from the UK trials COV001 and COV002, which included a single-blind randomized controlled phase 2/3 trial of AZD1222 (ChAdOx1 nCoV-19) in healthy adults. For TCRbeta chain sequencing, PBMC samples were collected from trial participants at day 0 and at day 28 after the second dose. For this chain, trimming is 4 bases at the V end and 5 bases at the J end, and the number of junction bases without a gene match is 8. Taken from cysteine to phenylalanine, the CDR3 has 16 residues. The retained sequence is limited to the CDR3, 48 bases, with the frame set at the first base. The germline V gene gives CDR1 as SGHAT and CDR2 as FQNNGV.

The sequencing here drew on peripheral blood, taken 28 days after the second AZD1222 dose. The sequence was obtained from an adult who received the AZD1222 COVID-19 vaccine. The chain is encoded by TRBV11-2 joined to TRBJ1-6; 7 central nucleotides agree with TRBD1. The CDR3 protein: CASSSSDRINNSPLHF. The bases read TGTGCCAGCAGCTCCTCGGACAGGATTAATAATTCACCCCTCCACTTT.